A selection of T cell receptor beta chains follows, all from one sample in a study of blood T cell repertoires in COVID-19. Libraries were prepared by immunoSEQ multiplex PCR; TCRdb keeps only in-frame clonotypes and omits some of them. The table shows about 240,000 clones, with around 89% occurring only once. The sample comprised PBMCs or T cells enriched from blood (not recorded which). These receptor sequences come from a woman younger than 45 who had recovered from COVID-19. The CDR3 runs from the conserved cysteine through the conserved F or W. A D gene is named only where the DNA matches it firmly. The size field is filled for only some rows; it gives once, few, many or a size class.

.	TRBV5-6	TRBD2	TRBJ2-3	TGTGCCAGCAGCTTGGGACAACTGGGACTAGCCGGAGATACGCAGTATTTT	CASSLGQLGLAGDTQYF
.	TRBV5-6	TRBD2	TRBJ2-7	TGTGCCAGCAGCTCCCCTATCCTAGCGGGAGGACCGGACGAGCAGTACTTC	CASSSPILAGGPDEQYF
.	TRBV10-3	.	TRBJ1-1	TGTGCCATCAGCCCCTTCCCTATTCAAGCTTTCTTT	CAISPFPIQAFF
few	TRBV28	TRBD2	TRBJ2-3	TGTGCCAGCACTCAGAGGGCGGGGGGAGAAGATACGCAGTATTTT	CASTQRAGGEDTQYF
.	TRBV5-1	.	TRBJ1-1	TGCGCCAGCAGCTTGGACAGGCCCTTGCAAAACACTGAAGCTTTCTTT	CASSLDRPLQNTEAFF
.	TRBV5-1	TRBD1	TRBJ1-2	TGCGCCAGCATTGCGCTGCCGAAACAGGGGCCCTATGGCTACACCTTC	CASIALPKQGPYGYTF
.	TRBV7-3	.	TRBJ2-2	TGTGCCAGCAGCCTCTTGGGCGGGATGGGAGGCGGGGAGCTGTTTTTT	CASSLLGGMGGGELFF
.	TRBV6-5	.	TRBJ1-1	TGTGCCAGCAGTCGTTTCGCGGTGAACACTGAAGCTTTCTTT	CASSRFAVNTEAFF
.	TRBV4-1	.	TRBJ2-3	TGCGCCAGCAGCCAAACAACAGGGCTTGGGAGCGCGAGGGAGTATTTT	CASSQTTGLGSAREYF
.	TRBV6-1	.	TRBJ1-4	TGTGCCAGCAGTGAAGCCGGGGATAATGAAAAACTGTTTTTT	CASSEAGDNEKLFF
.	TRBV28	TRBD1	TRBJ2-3	TGTGCCACGGGACAGAACACAGATACGCAGTATTTT	CATGQNTDTQYF
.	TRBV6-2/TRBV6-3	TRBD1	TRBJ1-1	TGTGCCAGCAGTTACTCAAGACAGGGAAAGACTGAAGCTTTCTTT	CASSYSRQGKTEAFF
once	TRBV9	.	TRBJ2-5	TGTGCCAGCAGCCCCATTACGGAAGAGACCCAGTACTTC	CASSPITEETQYF
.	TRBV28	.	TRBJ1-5	TGTGCCAGCAGCCCGGTGGATCAGGGGCGCAATCAGCCCCAGCATTTT	CASSPVDQGRNQPQHF
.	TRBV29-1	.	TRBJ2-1	TGCAGCGTTGTTTCAGGGGAGCAGTTCTTC	CSVVSGEQFF
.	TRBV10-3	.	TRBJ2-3	TGTGCCACAACAGGGCTCACAGATACGCAGTATTTT	CATTGLTDTQYF
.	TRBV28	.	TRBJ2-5	TGTGCCAGCAGTTTTATAGGGACACAAGAGACCCAGTACTTC	CASSFIGTQETQYF
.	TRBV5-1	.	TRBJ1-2	TGCGCCAGCAGCTTGGGTGGAGATAACTATGGCTACACCTTC	CASSLGGDNYGYTF
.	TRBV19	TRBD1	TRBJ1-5	TGTGCCAGTAGTACCGGGACAGGGAGGTATAGCAATCAGCCCCAGCATTTT	CASSTGTGRYSNQPQHF
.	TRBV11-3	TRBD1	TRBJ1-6	TGTGCCAGCAGCTCGACAGGGAATTCACCCCTCCACTTT	CASSSTGNSPLHF
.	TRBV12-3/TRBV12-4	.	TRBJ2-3	TGTGCCAGCGGGGCAAGCACAGATACGCAGTATTTT	CASGASTDTQYF
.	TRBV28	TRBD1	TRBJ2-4	TGTGCCAGCAGTCTAATAAACAGGGGGCTAGTAGCCAAAAACATTCAGTACTTC	CASSLINRGLVAKNIQYF
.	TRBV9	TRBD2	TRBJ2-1	TGTGCCAGCAGCGCCGCTAGCGGCAACTACAATGAGCAGTTCTTC	CASSAASGNYNEQFF
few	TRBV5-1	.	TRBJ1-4	TGCGCCAGCAGTAAGGAGCCAACTAATGAAAAACTGTTTTTT	CASSKEPTNEKLFF
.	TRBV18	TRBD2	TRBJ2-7	TGTGCCAGCTCACCACCAGCGGGAGGACGTGAGGAGCAGTACTTC	CASSPPAGGREEQYF
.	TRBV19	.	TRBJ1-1	TGTGCCAGTAGACCCTTCATCGGCACTGAAGCTTTCTTT	CASRPFIGTEAFF
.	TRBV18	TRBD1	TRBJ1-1	TGTGCCAGCTCATCCTTACGTATCGACAGGGTTAACACTGAAGCTTTCTTT	CASSSLRIDRVNTEAFF
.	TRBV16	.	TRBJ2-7	TGTGCCAGCAGCCAATCCGCTACTCAGGGGTCGTTCGAGCAGTACTTC	CASSQSATQGSFEQYF
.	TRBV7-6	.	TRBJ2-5	TGTGCCAGCAGCTCCCTCGGGGAGCGGAGAGAAGAGACCCAGTACTTC	CASSSLGERREETQYF
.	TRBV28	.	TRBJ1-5	TGTGCCAGCAGTTTAAGACTTCCTCGCATTCAGCCCCAGCATTTT	CASSLRLPRIQPQHF
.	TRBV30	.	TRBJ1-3	TGTGCCTGGAGTGTAGTCGGGGCTGGAAACACCATATATTTT	CAWSVVGAGNTIYF
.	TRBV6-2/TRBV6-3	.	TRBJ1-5	TGTGCCAGCAGTCCATACAGGGAACATTGGAGCGGTAGCAATCAGCCCCAGCATTTT	CASSPYREHWSGSNQPQHF
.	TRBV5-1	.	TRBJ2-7	TGCGCCAGCAGCTTGGACAGGGTCAAGGACGAGCAGTACTTC	CASSLDRVKDEQYF
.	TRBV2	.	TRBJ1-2	TGTGCCAGCGGGGGGGTTTTCGGCTACACCTTC	CASGGVFGYTF
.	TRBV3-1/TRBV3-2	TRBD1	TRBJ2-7	TGTGCCAGCAGCCCCTGGACAGGGAAGGGCAACGAGCAGTACTTC	CASSPWTGKGNEQYF
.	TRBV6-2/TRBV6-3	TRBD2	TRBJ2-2	TGTGCCAGCAGTTCCATAGCGGGACACACCGGGGAGCTGTTTTTT	CASSSIAGHTGELFF
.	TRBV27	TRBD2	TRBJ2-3	TGTGCCAGCAGCCCCGGGACTAGCGGACTAGATACGCAGTATTTT	CASSPGTSGLDTQYF
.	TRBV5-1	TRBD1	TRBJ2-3	TGCGCCAGCAGCTTAACAAGGGACAGGCGCACAGATACGCAGTATTTT	CASSLTRDRRTDTQYF
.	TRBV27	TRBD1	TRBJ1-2	TGTGCCAGCAGACGCGACGGGACAGGGGCGAGTGGATATGGCTACACCTTC	CASRRDGTGASGYGYTF
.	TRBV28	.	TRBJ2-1	TGTGCCAGCAGTTTATTATCGGGCGGGAACAATGAGCAGTTCTTC	CASSLLSGGNNEQFF
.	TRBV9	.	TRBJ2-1	TGTGCCAGCAGCGCCACTAGCAGCTCCTACAATGAGCAGTTCTTC	CASSATSSSYNEQFF
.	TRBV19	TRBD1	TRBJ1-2	TGTGCCAGTAGTATAGAACTAGAGGGGACAGGCGCCTATGGCTACACCTTC	CASSIELEGTGAYGYTF
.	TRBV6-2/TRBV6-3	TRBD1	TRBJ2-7	TGTGCCAGCAGTTCACATAACCCCGGGACAGGGAAGTCTCAGGGCGGCGAGCAGTACTTC	CASSSHNPGTGKSQGGEQYF
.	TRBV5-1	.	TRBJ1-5	TGCGCCAGCAGCCCGATGGGGGGACGGAGTCAGCCCCAGCATTTT	CASSPMGGRSQPQHF
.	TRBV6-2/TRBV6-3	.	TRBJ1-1	TGTGCCAGCAGTTACGCAGGAGGGGCTGAAGCTTTCTTT	CASSYAGGAEAFF
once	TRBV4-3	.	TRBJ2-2	TGCGCCAGCAGCCAAGAAACTTACAGGATCTGGACCGGGGAGCTGTTTTTT	CASSQETYRIWTGELFF
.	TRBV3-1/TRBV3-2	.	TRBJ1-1	TGTGCCAGCAGCCCTAAAACAGGGTTCACTGAAGCTTTCTTT	CASSPKTGFTEAFF
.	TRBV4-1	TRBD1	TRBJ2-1	TGCGCCAGCAGCCAGAGGGGACAGTCCCATGAGCAGTTCTTC	CASSQRGQSHEQFF
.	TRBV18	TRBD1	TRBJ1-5	TGTGCCAGCTCACCGGCAGGGGGCAGCAATCAGCCCCAGCATTTT	CASSPAGGSNQPQHF
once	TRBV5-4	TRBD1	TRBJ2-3	TGTGCCAGCAGCATGGACCTTGACAGGGGGCTTGTCGATACGCAGTATTTT	CASSMDLDRGLVDTQYF
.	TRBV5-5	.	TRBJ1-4	TGTGCCAGCAGCGCGATTTCGGGGGTCAATGAAAAACTGTTTTTT	CASSAISGVNEKLFF
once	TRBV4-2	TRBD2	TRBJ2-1	TGTGCCAGCAGCCAAGATCCCGCAGCGGGAGGTATCAATGAGCAGTTCTTC	CASSQDPAAGGINEQFF
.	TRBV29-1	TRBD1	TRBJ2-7	TGCAGCGTCGCGACAGGGACGATGTTCGAGCAGTACTTC	CSVATGTMFEQYF